The clone carrying this T cell receptor beta chain occurred a few times. Its specificity is unknown. The authors divided CD4+ cells into CD45RA+ naive and CD45RA-negative memory subsets. This specimen belongs to a study of shared clonotypes between healthy human individuals. CDR3 size: 12 residues. The germline V gene encodes CDR1 MGHRA and CDR2 YSYEKL. V lost 4 bases, J lost 9 bases, and 13 bases lay in between. Whole-study findings and limits: Exclusively blood specimens were collected; tissue repertoires likely differ.

The authors split each subset's genomic DNA evenly across several immunoSEQ plates. The authors loaded 200 ng DNA, 25,000 to 30,000 T cell genomes, into sorted-subset replicate PCRs. Assay used: immunoSEQ multiplex PCR; TCRdb lists only in-frame clones, some missing. The sample shows hundreds of thousands of clones, more than 60% of them seen only once. V usage is TRBV4-1 and J usage is TRBJ2-7, with D possibly being TRBD1 (6 bases). This receptor was obtained from a man aged 25 to 40 in good health. The sequencing input was memory CD4+ T cells sorted from blood. Subset given: CD45RA-negative fraction. The CDR3 reads CASSRDADRQYF. CDR3 DNA: TGCGCCAGCAGCCGAGACGCGGACAGGCAGTACTTC.